This record concerns one TCR beta chain sequence. Which antigen it targets is not known. No base qualities exist here, and no much larger clone lies one base off it. The sample originates from a study of blood T cell repertoires in COVID-19 (dated by TCRdb to 2019 to 2021). Turning to the overall study: Collaborator samples came from the United States, Italy and Spain and covered acute and convalescent phases of COVID-19. The prospective study material was composed of cDNA or gDNA derived from T cells, B-cell-depleted T cells, or PBMCs. Deeply sampled blood TCRbeta repertoires from subjects exposed to, actively infected with, or recovered from COVID-19 were included in the dataset. The repertoires were released in a freely available public database intended as a resource for research on the immune response to SARS-CoV-2. The samples were drawn from two sources: the first 160 participants of the ongoing ImmuneRACE study, and 1,000 to 1,500 subjects contributed by 6 global collaborators. A de-identified subject ID, COVID-19 status, age in years and sex were almost always included in the sample metadata. Where available, HLA class I and class II types were taken from metadata supplied by the sample provider and were not determined by assay-based typing. Results and caveats for the whole study, not just this receptor: The quantity of clinical and demographic metadata differed by source and by participant and was supplied without curation.

Trimming removed 6 bases from V and 0 bases from J, leaving 12 bases between the germline ends. The CDR3 covers 15 residues, taking in both the cysteine and the phenylalanine. Of the read, only the CDR3 DNA is kept; its 45 bases are in frame from base 1. Taken from the germline V gene, the CDR1 and CDR2 loops are MNHEY and SVGEGT. TCRbeta CDR3 regions were amplified from genomic DNA using the immunoSEQ Assay, a bias-controlled multiplex PCR. The source study handled its data this way. Within the assay, amplification of reference gene primers was used to estimate how many nucleated cells each sample contained. Sequence reads were collapsed and filtered to measure the absolute abundance of every unique TCRbeta CDR3 rearrangement. For each sample, productive Simpson clonality was calculated as the square root of Simpson's diversity index across productive rearrangements. TCRdb retrieved this table from immuneACCESS and kept in-frame rearrangements only. Not all clones are present; in checked studies, unresolved V genes account for under half, and no reason is known for the remainder. The DNA was the basis for D and trimming; V, J and clone size are from that table. The sample contains under 150,000 clones, roughly 85% of them found a single time. The top ten constitute about 11% of the sample.

The collaborating institutions used their own protocols to collect whole blood in K2EDTA tubes. For TCRbeta analysis, collaborator samples were shipped as frozen whole blood, as isolated PBMCs, or as DNA extracted from either sample type. The specimen was peripheral blood. This chain joins TRBV6-2 or TRBV6-3 to TRBJ2-1; the D region possibly corresponds to TRBD1 (6 bases align). This clonotype was sampled from a man aged 80 or over with acute or convalescent COVID-19. The CDR3 reads as follows: CASSLAGASYNEQFF. Read as DNA, the sequence is TGTGCCAGCAGCCTTGCAGGGGCCTCCTACAATGAGCAGTTCTTC.